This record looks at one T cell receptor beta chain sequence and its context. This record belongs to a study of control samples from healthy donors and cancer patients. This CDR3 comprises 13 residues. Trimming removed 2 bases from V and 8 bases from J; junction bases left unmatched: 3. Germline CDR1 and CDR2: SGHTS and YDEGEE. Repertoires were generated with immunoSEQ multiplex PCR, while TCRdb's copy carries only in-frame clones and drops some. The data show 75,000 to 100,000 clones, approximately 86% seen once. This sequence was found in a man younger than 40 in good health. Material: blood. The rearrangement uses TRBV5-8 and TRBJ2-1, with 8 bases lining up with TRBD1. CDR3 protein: CASSLGQGYEQFF. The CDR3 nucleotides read TGTGCCAGCAGCTTAGGACAGGGTTATGAGCAGTTCTTC. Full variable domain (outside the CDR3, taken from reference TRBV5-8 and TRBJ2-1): EAGVTQSPTHLIKTRGQQATLRCSPISGHTSVYWYQQALGLGLQFLLWYDEGEERNRGNFPPRFSGRQFPNYSSELNVNALELEDSALYLCASSLGQGYEQFFGPGTRLTVL.